The 4 T cell receptor beta chains below come from one sample, sequenced in a study of cytomegalovirus exposure and HLA in healthy donors. Vbeta (60) and Jbeta (13) primers were used in the PCR. Data came from immunoSEQ multiplex PCR; TCRdb stores just in-frame clones and leaves some out. The sample carries approximately 85,000 clones, nearly 80% recorded once. Sequencing was done on a sample of PBMCs. These receptors all come from a woman in her 50s in good health and CMV-seropositive.

The rearrangement joins TRBV10-1 to TRBJ2-5, with 8 bases lining up with TRBD1. CDR1 is WNHNN and CDR2 is SYGVQD in the germline V gene (reference sequence). The CDR3 length is 14 residues. Trimming at V came to 6 bases and at J to 5 bases, leaving 8 bases not matched to a gene. CDR3: CASRSGQGAETQYF. CDR3 sequence (DNA): TGCGCCAGCAGAAGCGGTCAGGGGGCCGAGACCCAGTACTTC.

J is TRBJ1-1 and V is TRBV6-1; 7 bases align to TRBD1. With V trimmed by 3 bases and J by 1 base, 8 bases remained unmatched. This CDR3 is 16 amino acids long. Germline loops: CDR1 MNHNS, CDR2 SASEGT. The CDR3 loop reads CASSDPRTGRNTEAFF. DNA of the CDR3: TGTGCCAGCAGTGACCCCCGGACAGGAAGGAACACTGAAGCTTTCTTT.

The chain joins TRBV5-4 to TRBJ2-1; perhaps TRBD1 as D (6 bases). CDR3 size: 13 residues. Trimming cost V 1 base and J 8 bases, with 10 bases left between them. Germline V gives CDR1 SGHNT, CDR2 YYREEE (reference sequence). CDR3 DNA sequence: TGTGCCAGCAGCTTGTATGGGGGCGATGAGCAGTTCTTC. Translated: CASSLYGGDEQFF.

This chain joins TRBV2 and TRBJ2-7, with TRBD1 matching 9 bases. Germline assignment: CDR1 SNHLY and CDR2 FYNNEI. The CDR3 spans 13 residues. The V gene end was trimmed by 7 bases and the J gene end by 7 bases; junction bases not matched to a gene: 8. As DNA, the CDR3 is TGTGCCAGCACTCGCCGACAGGGGGAAGAGCAGTACGTC. It yields the protein CASTRRQGEEQYV.